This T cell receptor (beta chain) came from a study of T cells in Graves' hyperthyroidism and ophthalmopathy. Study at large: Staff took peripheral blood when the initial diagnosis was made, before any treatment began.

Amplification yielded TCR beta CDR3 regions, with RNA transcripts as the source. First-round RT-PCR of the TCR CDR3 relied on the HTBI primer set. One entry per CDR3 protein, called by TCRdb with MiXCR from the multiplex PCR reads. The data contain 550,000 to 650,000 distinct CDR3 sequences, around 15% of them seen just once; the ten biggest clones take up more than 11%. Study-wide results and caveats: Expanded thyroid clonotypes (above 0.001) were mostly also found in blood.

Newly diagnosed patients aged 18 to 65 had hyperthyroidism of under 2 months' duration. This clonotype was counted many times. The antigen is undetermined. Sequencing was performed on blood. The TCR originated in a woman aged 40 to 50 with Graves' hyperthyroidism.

CDR3 region: CASSVRDSQETQYF. As DNA, the CDR3 is TGTGCCAGCAGCGTCCGGGACAGCCAAGAGACCCAGTACTTC. The rearrangement joins TRBV9 to TRBJ2-5; TRBD1 matches 7 bases. CDR1 and CDR2 from the germline V gene are SGDLS and YYNGEE. After removal of 2 bases from V and 1 base from J, the junction contained 2 bases not matched to a gene. The CDR3 has 14 residues.